Each of the 3 T cell receptor beta chains below was sequenced from the same sample in a study of shared clonotypes between healthy human individuals (TCRdb year 2020). CD8 naive samples consisted of CD45RO-negative cells that were positively selected for CCR7, yielding a CD45RA+CCR7+ population without TemRA cells. Library preparation was by the immunoSEQ multiplex PCR assay. The immuneACCESS repertoire file appears here via TCRdb, limited to in-frame rearrangements. These files lack a portion of the clones; in checked studies, under half of the deficit traces to unresolved V genes, and the cause of the others is not known. Across this sample there are some 600,000 clones, with approximately 96% seen only once. The top ten clonotypes cover around 0.1% of the sample. The specimen was naive CD8+ T cells sorted from blood. Interpreted using the paper, the cell subset or site label stands for: CD45RA+CCR7+. The receptors were sampled from a woman aged 30 to 39 in good health.

The rearrangement links TRBV11-3 to TRBJ2-1; the D is unclear. Germline lookup yields CDR1 SGHNT and CDR2 YENEEA. V lost 1 base and J lost 4, with 5 bases in between. CDR3 length: 13 residues. CDR3 coding DNA: TGTGCCAGCAGCTTAGGACTGTACAATGAGCAGTTCTTC. Its translation: CASSLGLYNEQFF.

This chain joins TRBV7-9 and TRBJ2-1; TRBD2 agrees at 7 bases. The V and J ends lost 5 bases and 7 bases, in that order; junction bases with no gene match: 11. The CDR3 spans 15 residues. The germline CDR1 and CDR2 sequences are SEHNR and FQNEAQ (reference sequence). The CDR3 nucleotides read TGTGCCAGCAGCCCGGGTGGCGGGAGCCGGAATGAGCAGTTCTTC. This translates into CASSPGGGSRNEQFF.

With regard to this clone: Within the sample, other DNA sequences also encode this same CDR3. Here the CDR3 reads CASSLRGTYEQYF. CDR3 nucleotides: TGTGCCAGCAGTTTACGAGGAACCTACGAGCAGTACTTC. The gene calls are TRBV27 and TRBJ2-7; D gene unclear. The V gene's germline CDR1 is MNHEY and CDR2 SMNVEV (reference sequence). V shed 2 bases and J shed 2 bases, with 7 bases lying between them. This CDR3 comprises 13 residues.